The 26 T cell receptor beta chains below were found in one sample sequenced in a study of OX40 agonist ivuxolimab in advanced cancers. Sequencing was performed with immunoSEQ multiplex PCR; in TCRdb, only in-frame clones are kept and a portion is missing. Among more than 65,000 clones listed, roughly 81% were seen once. The starting material was CD4+ or CD8+ T cells sorted from blood, obtained in a trial of the OX40 agonist ivuxolimab. The receptors derive from an adult with an advanced solid tumor such as melanoma, head and neck, liver or kidney cancer.

The rearrangement joins TRBV5-1 to TRBJ2-1, with 7 bases matching TRBD2. Looked up from germline, CDR1 is SGHRS and CDR2 is YFSETQ. The CDR3 has 13 residues. The V gene end was trimmed by 4 bases and the J gene end by 6 bases; junction bases not matched to a gene: 4. CDR3 bases: TGCGCCAGCAGCCCCAGACTAGCCAATGAGCAGTTCTTC. This sequence encodes CASSPRLANEQFF.

The chain carries TRBV9 and TRBJ2-6, with D unresolved. The CDR3 totals 14 residues. V lost 1 base to trimming and J lost 2 bases, with 4 bases between them. Germline values: CDR1 SGDLS, CDR2 YYNGEE. CDR3 nucleotide sequence: TGTGCCAGCAGCGTAAGGCCTGGGGCCAACGTCCTGACTTTC. Amino acids: CASSVRPGANVLTF.

This sequence joins TRBV28 and TRBJ2-1; 9 bases are shared with TRBD2. The germline V gene encodes CDR1 MDHEN and CDR2 SYDVKM. CDR3 length: 14 residues. V dropped 3 bases and J dropped 9; count of bases not matched to a gene: 6. The chain's CDR3 is CASSFGAGGTEQFF. CDR3 nucleotide sequence: TGTGCCAGCAGTTTCGGGGCGGGGGGGACTGAGCAGTTCTTC.

The chain employs TRBV14 and TRBJ2-7; D remains ambiguous. CDR1 SGHDN and CDR2 FVKESK come from the germline V gene. The CDR3 sequence is 15 residues long. The V end was cut by 0 bases, the J end by 3 bases, with 12 bases between. The CDR3, as DNA: TGTGCCAGCAGCCAAGAGGACCATCCCGGCTACGAGCAGTACTTC. Translated, it gives CASSQEDHPGYEQYF.

The chain combines TRBV11-1 with TRBJ1-2; the match to TRBD1 covers 8 bases. J lost 4 bases, V lost 2 bases, and 3 bases had no gene match. CDR3 length: 14 amino acids. Germline V CDR1 and CDR2: SGHAT, FQDESV (reference sequence). DNA for the CDR3: TGTGCCAGCAGCTTATCGGGACAGGTCTATGGCTACACCTTC. Encoded protein: CASSLSGQVYGYTF.

This clone was recorded a few times. The chain uses TRBV10-1 and TRBJ1-2, with D perhaps matching TRBD1 (6 bases). This CDR3 contains 14 residues. Deletions cut 0 bases from V and 6 bases from J, with 11 bases between. Germline lookup yields CDR1 WNHNN and CDR2 SYGVQD (reference sequence). CDR3: CASSESRTEDGYTF. The CDR3 nucleotides read TGCGCCAGCAGTGAGTCCAGGACAGAAGATGGCTACACCTTC.

For the CDR3, the DNA is TGTGCCAGCAGTTTCACGGGAGGGCCTGTCGAGCAGTACTTC. Translated, it gives CASSFTGGPVEQYF. The chain recombines TRBV7-9 with TRBJ2-7; 8 bases are shared with TRBD2. Germline lookup yields CDR1 SEHNR and CDR2 FQNEAQ (reference sequence). The CDR3 has 14 residues. V dropped 6 bases and J dropped 6; count of bases not matched to a gene: 10.

The V and J genes are TRBV15 and TRBJ1-2; D remains unclear. CDR3 length: 13 residues. The V gene's germline CDR1 is LNHNV and CDR2 YYDKDF (reference sequence). Trimming pared 1 base from V and 3 bases from J, leaving 6 bases between. CDR3 in amino acids: CATSRATDYGYTF. CDR3 coding DNA: TGTGCCACCAGCAGAGCAACAGACTATGGCTACACCTTC.

There are a few counts of this clone. The gene calls are TRBV5-4 and TRBJ2-5, with D tentatively TRBD2 (6 bases). The ends were cut back, 2 bases at V and 7 bases at J, with 15 bases in the middle. The CDR3 extends over 14 amino acids. Germline V gives CDR1 SGHNT, CDR2 YYREEE (reference sequence). This CDR3 is CASSFGGDLGTQYF. In DNA form, the CDR3 reads TGTGCCAGCAGCTTCGGAGGGGACCTAGGGACCCAGTACTTC.

Points on this clone: Compared with germline, one end of the junction differs, possibly owing to a read error. The genes are TRBV9 and TRBJ2-5; D may correspond to TRBD1 or TRBD2 (5 bases each). Germline CDR1 SGDLS, CDR2 YYNGEE. This CDR3 is 12 amino acids long. The CDR3 sequence is CASRGDQGTQYF. CDR3 in DNA: TGTGCCAGCAGGGGGGACCAAGGGACCCAGTACTTC.

The V call is TRBV5-1, the J call TRBJ1-2; D may be TRBD1 (5 bases). Germline CDR1 is SGHRS and CDR2 is YFSETQ. CDR3 length: 17 amino acids. Between the trimmed V and J ends, which lost 2 bases and 4 bases, there was a span of 21 bases. In DNA, the CDR3 is TGCGCCAGCAGCTTTTCCGGGACGGGCTATCGCTCCTATGGCTACACCTTC. This encodes CASSFSGTGYRSYGYTF.

The chain is built from TRBV6-5 and TRBJ1-2, with 7 bases aligning to TRBD1. The CDR3 covers 13 residues. Germline V CDR1 and CDR2: MNHEY, SVGAGI. Trimming cost V 6 bases and J 5 bases; bases outside gene matches: 6. CDR3 protein: CASSSQGTYGYTF. In nucleotides, the CDR3 is TGTGCCAGCAGCTCACAGGGGACGTATGGCTACACCTTC.

This clone is a singleton in its sample. The V call is TRBV7-6, the J call TRBJ2-7; 7 bases agree with TRBD2. Germline V gene sequence: CDR1 SGHVS, CDR2 FNYEAQ. The CDR3 totals 15 residues. The V segment lost 5 bases and the J segment 5 bases; nucleotides outside the gene matches: 12. This CDR3 is CASSVGSAGMNEQYF. CDR3 DNA sequence: TGTGCCAGCAGCGTAGGTTCAGCGGGAATGAACGAGCAGTACTTC. Together with reference TRBV7-6 and TRBJ2-7, the CDR3 gives the full variable domain: GAGVSQSPRYKVTKRGQDVALRCDPISGHVSLYWYRQALGQGPEFLTYFNYEAQQDKSGLPNDRFSAERPEGSISTLTIQRTEQRDSAMYRCASSVGSAGMNEQYFGPGTRLTVT.

This CDR3 is CASSLEPNTGELFF. In DNA, the CDR3 is TGTGCCAGCAGCTTGGAGCCGAACACCGGGGAGCTGTTTTTT. This chain uses TRBV5-5 with TRBJ2-2, with unresolved D. The CDR3 is made up of 14 amino acids. The ends were cut back, 0 bases at V and 0 bases at J, with 3 bases in the middle. Germline CDR1 SGHKS, CDR2 YYEKEE (reference sequence).

This rearrangement joins TRBV29-1 to TRBJ2-1, with TRBD1 matching over 10 bases. Unmatched junction bases numbered 7, after V lost 7 bases and J lost 10 bases. CDR3 length: 12 amino acids. Germline assignment: CDR1 SQVTM and CDR2 ANQGSEA. As DNA, the CDR3 is TGCAGCGCCAGGGACAGGGGAAACGAGCAGTTCTTC. As protein: CSARDRGNEQFF.

This chain uses TRBV28 with TRBJ1-5; 9 positions agree with TRBD1. The CDR3 has 20 residues. J lost 0 bases, V lost 7 bases, and 19 bases had no gene match. Germline CDR1 MDHEN, CDR2 SYDVKM. CDR3 DNA: TGTGCCAGCACCCAAAGAGGGTGGGCGACAGGGGGTTATAGCAATCAGCCCCAGCATTTT. The encoded protein is CASTQRGWATGGYSNQPQHF.

The chain joins TRBV9 to TRBJ1-5; 8 bases map to TRBD1. In germline, CDR1 is SGDLS, CDR2 YYNGEE. The ends lost 3 bases at V and 5 bases at J; junction bases unmatched: 4. The CDR3 sequence is 14 residues long. CDR3 nucleotides: TGTGCCAGCAGCGCCGACAGGGGTGATCAGCCCCAGCATTTT. Translating it yields CASSADRGDQPQHF.

V and J are TRBV10-3 and TRBJ2-7; tentative D call: TRBD1 (6 bases). The CDR3 runs to 12 residues. Trimming removed 2 bases at V and 7 bases at J, with 9 bases between. Germline-derived CDR1 and CDR2 are ENHRY and SYGVKD. The chain's CDR3 is CAISETTGEQYF. The CDR3, as DNA: TGTGCCATCAGTGAGACAACAGGGGAGCAGTACTTC.

The chain links TRBV29-1 to TRBJ2-5, with TRBD1 matching 8 bases. V trimming: 2 bases; J trimming: 5 bases; junction bases outside the gene matches: 10. Germline lookup yields CDR1 SQVTM and CDR2 ANQGSEA. The CDR3 length is 15 residues. CDR3 sequence: CSVEWQGASGETQYF. Here the CDR3 DNA reads TGCAGCGTTGAATGGCAGGGGGCCTCCGGGGAGACCCAGTACTTC.

This chain links TRBV19 with TRBJ2-1; D might be TRBD2 (6 bases). Germline V gene sequence: CDR1 LNHDA, CDR2 SQIVND (reference sequence). The CDR3 sequence is 15 residues long. The V end was cut by 7 bases, the J end by 5 bases, with 18 bases between. The CDR3 sequence: CASNVRSTGDNEQFF. The DNA of the CDR3 is TGTGCCAGTAACGTGCGGAGTACGGGAGACAATGAGCAGTTCTTC.

The chain uses TRBV11-3 and TRBJ2-7; possibly TRBD1 for D (5 bases). V was trimmed by 1 base and J by 2 bases, leaving 24 bases between them. The CDR3 length is 19 residues. Germline CDR1 is SGHNT and CDR2 is YENEEA. CDR3 sequence reads: CASSLGPRIQELKTYEQYF. CDR3 sequence (DNA): TGTGCCAGCAGCTTAGGTCCCAGGATACAGGAGTTGAAAACCTACGAGCAGTACTTC. Full variable domain (remainder filled in from reference TRBV11-3 and TRBJ2-7): EAGVVQSPRYKIIEKKQPVAFWCNPISGHNTLYWYLQNLGQGPELLIRYENEEAVDDSQLPKDRFSAERLKGVDSTLKIQPAELGDSAVYLCASSLGPRIQELKTYEQYFGPGTRLTVT.

The CDR3 is CASSLSASRTYEQYF. For the CDR3, the DNA is TGTGCCAGCAGCTTATCGGCTAGCCGTACCTACGAGCAGTACTTC. J is TRBJ2-7 and V is TRBV7-2, with D possibly being TRBD2 (5 bases). The germline gives CDR1 SGHTA, CDR2 FQGNSA. Trimming took off 2 bases at V and 2 bases at J, with 13 bases between the two ends. The CDR3 extends over 15 amino acids. The complete variable domain, with remaining parts taken from reference TRBV7-2 and TRBJ2-7, reads GAGVSQSPSNKVTEKGKDVELRCDPISGHTALYWYRQSLGQGLEFLIYFQGNSAPDKSGLPSDRFSAERTGGSVSTLTIQRTQQEDSAVYLCASSLSASRTYEQYFGPGTRLTVT.

V and J are TRBV5-1 and TRBJ1-1; no clear D gene. CDR1 and CDR2 (germline): SGHRS, YFSETQ. The CDR3 sequence is 14 residues long. V lost 4 bases and J 2 bases, leaving 12 bases between the germline ends. The CDR3 coding sequence is TGCGCCAGCAGCGGTGGACCCCTAAACACTGAAGCTTTCTTT. It translates to CASSGGPLNTEAFF. Supplemented by reference TRBV5-1 and TRBJ1-1, the full variable domain reads KAGVTQTPRYLIKTRGQQVTLSCSPISGHRSVSWYQQTPGQGLQFLFEYFSETQRNKGNFPGRFSGRQFSNSRSEMNVSTLELGDSALYLCASSGGPLNTEAFFGQGTRLTVV.

The chain recombines TRBV27 with TRBJ2-5; D might be TRBD2 (6 bases). CDR3 length equals 14 residues. Germline V gives CDR1 MNHEY, CDR2 SMNVEV (reference sequence). Trimming stripped 6 bases from V and 3 bases from J, with 14 bases between. The CDR3 nucleotides are TGTGCCAGCAGGGCGATTGGGGGGAAAGAGACCCAGTACTTC. Amino acids: CASRAIGGKETQYF.

The V call is TRBV25-1, the J call TRBJ1-2, with 11 nucleotides matching TRBD1. The CDR3 is made up of 15 amino acids. After removal of 5 bases from V and 6 bases from J, the junction contained 8 bases not matched to a gene. The germline V gene encodes CDR1 MGHDK and CDR2 SYGVNS. The CDR3 spells CASSIRTGGVDGYTF. The CDR3 DNA reads TGTGCCAGCAGTATCCGGACAGGGGGCGTGGATGGCTACACCTTC.

The chain links TRBV11-2 to TRBJ2-3, with 7 positions matching TRBD1. Germline V CDR1 and CDR2: SGHAT, FQNNGV. This CDR3 contains 15 residues. Unmatched junction bases numbered 11, after V lost 8 bases and J lost 3 bases. The CDR3 DNA reads as TGTGCCAGCGCCGCTCAGGGGGTTAGGACAGATACGCAGTATTTT. Translation gives CASAAQGVRTDTQYF. The whole variable domain, remainder taken from reference TRBV11-2 and TRBJ2-3, is EAGVAQSPRYKIIEKRQSVAFWCNPISGHATLYWYQQILGQGPKLLIQFQNNGVVDDSQLPKDRFSAERLKGVDSTLKIQPAKLEDSAVYLCASAAQGVRTDTQYFGPGTRLTVL.